The T cell receptor beta chain under discussion was sequenced for a study of sequential checkpoint blockade in melanoma. Across the whole study: Randomization was 1:1 between first-line nivolumab→ipilimumab and ipilimumab→nivolumab. Each arm's sequence ended with maintenance nivolumab.

V lost 0 bases to trimming and J lost 2 bases, with 9 bases between them. Germline-derived CDR1 and CDR2 are SGHRS and YFSETQ. This CDR3 is 15 amino acids long. Here immunoSEQ multiplex PCR was the method, and the copy in TCRdb shows in-frame clones only, minus some. The data show approximately 6,300 clones, approximately 53% seen once. Treatment defined: randomized to nivolumab then ipilimumab (arm A) or the reverse (arm B). No patient had prior DNA-damaging chemotherapy. PBMC sorting kept live CD3+CD8+ cells without CD19 or CD56. The rearrangement links TRBV5-1 to TRBJ1-5; D is unclear. This receptor was obtained from a human donor with melanoma. The sample in question was CD8+ T cells sorted from blood (inferred from file names), obtained from a patient given nivolumab and ipilimumab in sequence. CDR3 sequence reads: CASSLGGAGNQPQHF. CDR3 nucleotide sequence: TGCGCCAGCAGCTTGGGGGGAGCGGGCAATCAGCCCCAGCATTTT.